The 19 T cell receptor beta chains in this list originate from one sample, sequenced in a study of blood T cell repertoires in COVID-19. Sequencing was performed with immunoSEQ multiplex PCR; in TCRdb, only in-frame clones are kept and a portion is missing. Of under 80,000 clones in the sample, over 80% are singletons; the top ten hold roughly 5.5%. Material: peripheral blood. The receptor source for this set is a man in his 70s with acute or convalescent COVID-19.

This chain joins TRBV2 and TRBJ1-3; TRBD1 might be the D (5 bases). CDR3 length: 16 residues. Per the germline V gene, CDR1 is SNHLY and CDR2 is FYNNEI. V dropped 2 bases and J dropped 3 bases, with 14 bases sitting between them. CDR3 DNA sequence: TGTGCCAGCAGTGAATCCCAACTGGGGGGTGGAAACACCATATATTTT. As protein: CASSESQLGGGNTIYF.

The CDR3 DNA reads as TGCGCCAGCAGCTGGGGACTAGCGGGGGAATACAATGAGCAGTTCTTC. As protein: CASSWGLAGEYNEQFF. V usage is TRBV5-1 and J usage is TRBJ2-1, with 14 nucleotides matching TRBD2. The CDR3 sequence is 16 residues long. V shed 3 bases and J 4 bases; nucleotides not matched to a gene: 3. The V gene's germline CDR1 is SGHRS and CDR2 YFSETQ.

The chain carries TRBV3-1 (or the pseudogene TRBV3-2) and TRBJ2-3; 7 bases fit TRBD2. Looked up from germline, CDR1 is LGHDT and CDR2 is YNNKEL (reference sequence). V dropped 4 bases and J dropped 2; count of bases not matched to a gene: 12. The CDR3 is 17 residues long. The CDR3 loop is CASSPRVGGGNTDTQYF. CDR3 bases: TGTGCCAGCAGCCCCCGCGTGGGCGGGGGTAACACAGATACGCAGTATTTT.

The chain combines TRBV28 with TRBJ1-5, with D perhaps matching TRBD1 (6 bases). Germline V gives CDR1 MDHEN, CDR2 SYDVKM. Between the trimmed V and J ends, which lost 1 base and 0 bases, there was a span of 13 bases. The CDR3 length is 17 residues. This CDR3 is CASSLFAHRDSNQPQHF. CDR3 coding DNA: TGTGCCAGCAGTTTATTTGCCCACAGGGATAGCAATCAGCCCCAGCATTTT.

The chain has TRBV5-1 and TRBJ1-3; 10 bases match TRBD1. Germline values: CDR1 SGHRS, CDR2 YFSETQ. CDR3 size: 17 residues. V lost 4 bases and J lost 1; bases outside the gene matches: 8. CDR3 DNA: TGCGCCAGCAGCCCAGGACAGGGGGGACCGTCTGGAAACACCATATATTTT. Translation gives CASSPGQGGPSGNTIYF.

Note on this clone: A junction end diverges from the germline sequence, so it may reflect a read error. The chain uses TRBV7-7 and TRBJ2-2, with TRBD1 matching 9 bases. Germline V gene sequence: CDR1 SSHAT, CDR2 FNYEAQ (reference sequence). This CDR3 region has 15 residues. CDR3 residues: CASSLGTGFTGELFF. The CDR3 DNA is TGTGCTAGCAGCTTAGGGACAGGGTTCACCGGGGAGCTGTTTTTT.

V is TRBV12-5 and J is TRBJ2-1; TRBD1 aligns across 8 bases. The V gene's germline CDR1 is LGHNT and CDR2 FRNRAP. The CDR3 extends over 19 amino acids. With V trimmed by 0 bases and J by 4 bases, 14 bases remained unmatched. The CDR3 nucleotides read TGTGCTAGTGGTTTGGTACGGGCGACAGGGGTTTTGTGGTACAATGAGCAGTTCTTC. Translation: CASGLVRATGVLWYNEQFF.

The chain couples TRBV10-3 to TRBJ2-1; D call uncertain. Germline V gene lookup returns CDR1 ENHRY and CDR2 SYGVKD. V lost 5 bases and J 5 bases, leaving 10 bases between the germline ends. CDR3 size: 13 residues. The CDR3 bases are TGTGCCATCAGTACCCTGGGCCACAATGAGCAGTTCTTC. It codes for CAISTLGHNEQFF.

The V and J genes are TRBV2 and TRBJ2-1; 10 nucleotides agree with TRBD2. V lost 8 bases to trimming and J lost 8 bases; unmatched junction nucleotides: 6. The CDR3 contains 13 residues. Germline CDR1 reads SNHLY; CDR2 reads FYNNEI. The CDR3 spells CASAQRGGDEQFF. Here the CDR3 DNA reads TGTGCCAGCGCCCAGCGGGGGGGCGATGAGCAGTTCTTC.

This clone was seen only a few times. This chain links TRBV5-4 with TRBJ2-7; 10 nucleotides agree with TRBD2. Germline trimming cut 0 bases from V and 7 bases from J; bases unmatched to any gene: 10. The CDR3 is made up of 16 amino acids. Germline values: CDR1 SGHNT, CDR2 YYREEE (reference sequence). The CDR3 nucleotides are TGTGCCAGCAGCTTGGCCCCGAGCGGGGGGGCAGGAGAGCAGTACTTC. Translated: CASSLAPSGGAGEQYF.

The CDR3 reads CASSYIPDRGRTGELFF. The DNA of the CDR3 is TGTGCCAGCAGTTACATTCCGGACAGGGGGCGGACCGGGGAGCTGTTTTTT. V gene TRBV6-2 or TRBV6-3 combines with J gene TRBJ2-2, with TRBD1 matching over 11 bases. The CDR3 is 17 amino acids. J gave up 5 bases and V 2 bases, and 7 bases lay outside the gene matches. Germline-derived CDR1 and CDR2 are MNHEY and SVGEGT.

V gene TRBV15 combines with J gene TRBJ2-4, with 9 bases aligning to TRBD1. V lost 9 bases, J lost 1 base, and 4 bases stayed unmatched. Germline CDR1 is LNHNV and CDR2 is YYDKDF (reference sequence). This CDR3 region has 14 residues. CDR3 amino acids: CATGTGRAKNIQYF. In nucleotides, the CDR3 is TGTGCCACTGGGACAGGGAGGGCCAAAAACATTCAGTACTTC.

The rearrangement uses TRBV5-1 and TRBJ1-1, with D maybe TRBD1 (6 bases). With 2 bases removed from V and 1 base from J, the gap between germline ends came to 6 bases. The CDR3 sequence is 13 residues long. Germline V gene data show CDR1 as SGHRS and CDR2 as YFSETQ. CDR3 nucleotide sequence: TGCGCCAGCAGCTTCAGGGGGAACACTGAAGCTTTCTTT. It yields the protein CASSFRGNTEAFF.

The chain joins TRBV5-4 to TRBJ2-7; no clear D. The germline CDR1 and CDR2 sequences are SGHNT and YYREEE (reference sequence). CDR3 length equals 11 residues. Trimming pared 1 base from V and 7 bases from J, leaving 6 bases between. CDR3 region: CASSLKREQYF. CDR3 nucleotide sequence: TGTGCCAGCAGCTTGAAGAGGGAGCAGTACTTC.

V gene TRBV27 combines with J gene TRBJ1-2; possible D gene TRBD1, 5 bases. Germline V lookup: CDR1 MNHEY, CDR2 SMNVEV (reference sequence). CDR3 length equals 15 residues. Deletions cut 5 bases from V and 4 bases from J, with 17 bases between. The CDR3 sequence: CASSPRTPTSYGYTF. The CDR3 nucleotides read TGTGCCAGCAGTCCCAGGACACCCACCAGCTATGGCTACACCTTC.

The chain combines TRBV19 with TRBJ1-5, with 9 nucleotides matching TRBD1. The CDR3 loop spans 15 amino acids. Germline CDR1 LNHDA, CDR2 SQIVND (reference sequence). The V gene end was trimmed by 5 bases and the J gene end by 4 bases; junction bases not matched to a gene: 6. The CDR3: CASSFAGTGNQPQHF. The CDR3 DNA sequence: TGTGCCAGTAGTTTTGCCGGGACAGGGAATCAGCCCCAGCATTTT.

This chain links TRBV6-5 with TRBJ1-5; 8 bases are shared with TRBD1. CDR1 and CDR2 (germline): MNHEY, SVGAGI. This CDR3 contains 15 residues. V was pared by 7 bases and J by 0 bases, with 5 bases of the junction left unmatched. The DNA for the CDR3 is TGTGCCAGCACCAGGACAGGGAATAGCAATCAGCCCCAGCATTTT. Its protein product is CASTRTGNSNQPQHF.

The gene calls are TRBV5-4 and TRBJ1-2; D is perhaps TRBD1 (6 bases). This CDR3 region has 16 residues. CDR1 SGHNT and CDR2 YYREEE come from the germline V gene (reference sequence). Between the trimmed V and J ends, which lost 6 bases and 0 bases, there was a span of 18 bases. For the CDR3, the DNA is TGTGCCAGCACCCCCGACCCGGACAGAGCTAACTATGGCTACACCTTC. Its protein product is CASTPDPDRANYGYTF. The full variable domain, in which reference TRBV5-4 and TRBJ1-2 provide the parts outside the CDR3, is ETGVTQSPTHLIKTRGQQVTLRCSSQSGHNTVSWYQQALGQGPQFIFQYYREEENGRGNFPPRFSGLQFPNYSSELNVNALELDDSALYLCASTPDPDRANYGYTFGSGTRLTVV.

The V call is TRBV12-5, the J call TRBJ1-6; D is unclear. V was pared by 0 bases and J by 4 bases, with 19 bases between. The CDR3 runs 19 residues. Germline CDR1 reads LGHNT; CDR2 reads FRNRAP. This CDR3 reads CASGLVKRDTSYYNSPLHF. CDR3 bases: TGTGCTAGTGGTTTGGTAAAGAGAGACACTTCTTATTATAATTCACCCCTCCACTTT.